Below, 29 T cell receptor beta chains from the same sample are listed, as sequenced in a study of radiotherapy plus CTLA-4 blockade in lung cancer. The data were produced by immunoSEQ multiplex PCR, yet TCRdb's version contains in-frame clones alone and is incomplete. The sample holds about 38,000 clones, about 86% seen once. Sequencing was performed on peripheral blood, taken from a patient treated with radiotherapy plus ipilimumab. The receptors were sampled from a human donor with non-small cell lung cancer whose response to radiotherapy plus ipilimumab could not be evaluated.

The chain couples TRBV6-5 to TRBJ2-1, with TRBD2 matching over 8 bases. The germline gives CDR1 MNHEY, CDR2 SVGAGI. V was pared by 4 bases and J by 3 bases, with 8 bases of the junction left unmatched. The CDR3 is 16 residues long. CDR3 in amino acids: CASSSPLSGGYNEQFF. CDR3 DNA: TGTGCCAGCAGTTCCCCGCTCAGCGGGGGCTACAATGAGCAGTTCTTC.

The CDR3 protein is CASSRRGGKGTDTQYF. DNA for the CDR3: TGTGCCAGTAGCCGACGGGGGGGAAAGGGCACAGATACGCAGTATTTT. The chain combines TRBV19 with TRBJ2-3; 8 nucleotides match TRBD2. CDR3 length: 16 amino acids. Germline loops: CDR1 LNHDA, CDR2 SQIVND (reference sequence). Trimming removed 6 bases from V and 1 base from J; junction bases left unmatched: 9.

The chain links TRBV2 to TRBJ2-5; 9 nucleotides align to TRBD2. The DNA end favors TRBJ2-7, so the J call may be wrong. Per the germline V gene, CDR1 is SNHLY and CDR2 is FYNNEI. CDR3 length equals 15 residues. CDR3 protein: CASSGISGGSYEQYF. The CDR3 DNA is TGTGCCAGCAGTGGAATTAGCGGGGGCTCCTACGAGCAGTACTTC.

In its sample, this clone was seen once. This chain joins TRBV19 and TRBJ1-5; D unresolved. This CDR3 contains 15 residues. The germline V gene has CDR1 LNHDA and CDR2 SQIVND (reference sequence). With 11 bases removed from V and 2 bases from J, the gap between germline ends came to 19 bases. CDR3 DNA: TGTGCCTGCGGAGGGCACGGAGGTGGCAATCAGCCCCAGCATTTT. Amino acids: CACGGHGGGNQPQHF. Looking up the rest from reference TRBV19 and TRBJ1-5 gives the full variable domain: DGGITQSPKYLFRKEGQNVTLSCEQNLNHDAMYWYRQDPGQGLRLIYYSQIVNDFQKGDIAEGYSVSREKKESFPLTVTSAQKNPTAFYLCACGGHGGGNQPQHFGDGTRLSIL.

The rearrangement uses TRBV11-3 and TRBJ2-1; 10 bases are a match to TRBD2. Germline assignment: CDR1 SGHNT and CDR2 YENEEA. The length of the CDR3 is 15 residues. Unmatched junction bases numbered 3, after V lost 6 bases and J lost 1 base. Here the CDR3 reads CASSSSGGSYNEQFF. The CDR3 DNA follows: TGTGCCAGCAGTTCTAGCGGGGGATCCTACAATGAGCAGTTCTTC.

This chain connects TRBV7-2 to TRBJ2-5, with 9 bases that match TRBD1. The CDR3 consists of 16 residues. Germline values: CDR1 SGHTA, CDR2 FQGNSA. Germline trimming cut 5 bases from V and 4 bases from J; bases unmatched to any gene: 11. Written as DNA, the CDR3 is TGTGCCAGCAGCCCAAAAAGACTGGACAGGGGAGAGACCCAGTACTTC. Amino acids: CASSPKRLDRGETQYF.

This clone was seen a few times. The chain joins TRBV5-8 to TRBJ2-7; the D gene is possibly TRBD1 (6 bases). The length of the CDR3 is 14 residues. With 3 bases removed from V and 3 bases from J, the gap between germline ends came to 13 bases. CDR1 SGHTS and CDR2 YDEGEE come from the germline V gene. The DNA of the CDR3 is TGTGCCAGCAGCTCCGTGGACAGACTCTACGAGCAGTACTTC. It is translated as CASSSVDRLYEQYF. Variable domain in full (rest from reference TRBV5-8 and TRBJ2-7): EAGVTQSPTHLIKTRGQQATLRCSPISGHTSVYWYQQALGLGLQFLLWYDEGEERNRGNFPPRFSGRQFPNYSSELNVNALELEDSALYLCASSSVDRLYEQYFGPGTRLTVT.

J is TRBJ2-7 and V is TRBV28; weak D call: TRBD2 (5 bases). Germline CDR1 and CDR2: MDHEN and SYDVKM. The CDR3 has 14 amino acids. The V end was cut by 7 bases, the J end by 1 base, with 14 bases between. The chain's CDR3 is CASNRGRTSYEQYF. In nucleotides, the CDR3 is TGTGCCAGCAACCGTGGCAGGACTTCCTACGAGCAGTACTTC.

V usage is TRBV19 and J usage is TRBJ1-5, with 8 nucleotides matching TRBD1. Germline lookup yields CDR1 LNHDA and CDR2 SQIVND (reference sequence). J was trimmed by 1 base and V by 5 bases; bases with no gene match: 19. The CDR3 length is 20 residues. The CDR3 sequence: CASSPHRRQGRWGSNQPQHF. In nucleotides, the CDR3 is TGTGCCAGTAGTCCCCACCGAAGACAGGGGCGATGGGGGAGCAATCAGCCCCAGCATTTT.

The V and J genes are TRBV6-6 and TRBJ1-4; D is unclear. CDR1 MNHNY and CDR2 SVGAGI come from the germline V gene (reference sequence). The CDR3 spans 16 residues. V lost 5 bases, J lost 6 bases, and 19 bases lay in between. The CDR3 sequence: CASSPLAGMDDEKLFF. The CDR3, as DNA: TGTGCCAGCAGTCCACTCGCGGGGATGGATGATGAAAAACTGTTTTTT.

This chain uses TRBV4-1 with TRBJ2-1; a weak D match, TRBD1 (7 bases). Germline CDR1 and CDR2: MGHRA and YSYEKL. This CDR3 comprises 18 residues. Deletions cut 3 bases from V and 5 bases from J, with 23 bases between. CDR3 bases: TGCGCCAGCAGCCAGGGACAGTCGCGGGGACGTAATCACAATGAGCAGTTCTTC. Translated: CASSQGQSRGRNHNEQFF.

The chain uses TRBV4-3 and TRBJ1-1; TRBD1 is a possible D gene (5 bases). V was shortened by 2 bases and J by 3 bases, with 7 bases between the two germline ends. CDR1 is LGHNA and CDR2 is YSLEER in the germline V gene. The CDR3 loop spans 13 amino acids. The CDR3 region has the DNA TGCGCCAGCAGCCAACAGGGTCACACTGAAGCTTTCTTT. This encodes CASSQQGHTEAFF.

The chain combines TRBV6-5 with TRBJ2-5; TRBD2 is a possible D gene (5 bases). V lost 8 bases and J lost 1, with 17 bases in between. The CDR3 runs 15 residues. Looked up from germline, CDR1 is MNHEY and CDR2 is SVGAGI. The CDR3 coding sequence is TGTGCCAGCGGCCCGGGGTTGGCAGCCCAAGAGACCCAGTACTTC. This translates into CASGPGLAAQETQYF.

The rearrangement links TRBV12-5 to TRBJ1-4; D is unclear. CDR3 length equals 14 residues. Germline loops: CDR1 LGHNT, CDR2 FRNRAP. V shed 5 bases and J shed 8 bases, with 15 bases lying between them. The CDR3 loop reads CASGRIRGREKLFF. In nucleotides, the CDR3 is TGTGCTAGTGGTCGCATCCGAGGGCGGGAAAAACTGTTTTTT.

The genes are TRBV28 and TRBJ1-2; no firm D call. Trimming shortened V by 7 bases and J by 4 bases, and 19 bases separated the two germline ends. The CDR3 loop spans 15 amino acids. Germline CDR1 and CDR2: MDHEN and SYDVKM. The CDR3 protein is CASTPEGYLGYGYTF. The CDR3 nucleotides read TGTGCCAGCACCCCGGAGGGATATCTGGGCTATGGCTACACCTTC.

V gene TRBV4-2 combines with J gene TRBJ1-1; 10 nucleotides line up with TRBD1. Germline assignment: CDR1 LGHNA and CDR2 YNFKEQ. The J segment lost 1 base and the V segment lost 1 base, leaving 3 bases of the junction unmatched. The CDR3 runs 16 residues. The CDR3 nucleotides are TGTGCCAGCAGCCAAGGGACAGGGGGTGCGAACACTGAAGCTTTCTTT. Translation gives CASSQGTGGANTEAFF.

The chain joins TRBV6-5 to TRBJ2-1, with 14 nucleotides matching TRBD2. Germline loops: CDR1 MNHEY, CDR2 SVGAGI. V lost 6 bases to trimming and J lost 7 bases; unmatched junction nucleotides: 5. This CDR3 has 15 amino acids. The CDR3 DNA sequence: TGTGCCAGCAGGACTAGCGGGAGGGCCAGGAATGAGCAGTTCTTC. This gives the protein CASRTSGRARNEQFF.

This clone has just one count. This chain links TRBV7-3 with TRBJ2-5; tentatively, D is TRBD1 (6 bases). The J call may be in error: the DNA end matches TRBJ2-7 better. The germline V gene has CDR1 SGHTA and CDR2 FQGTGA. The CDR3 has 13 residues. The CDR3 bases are TGTGCCAGCAGCTTATTGGACAGTGGCGAGCAGTACTTC. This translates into CASSLLDSGEQYF.

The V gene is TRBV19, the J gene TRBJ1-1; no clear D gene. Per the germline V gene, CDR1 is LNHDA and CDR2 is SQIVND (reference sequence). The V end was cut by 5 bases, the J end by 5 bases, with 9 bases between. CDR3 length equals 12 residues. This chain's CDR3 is CASSRGSTEAFF. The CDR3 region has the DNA TGTGCCAGTAGTCGAGGCTCAACTGAAGCTTTCTTT.

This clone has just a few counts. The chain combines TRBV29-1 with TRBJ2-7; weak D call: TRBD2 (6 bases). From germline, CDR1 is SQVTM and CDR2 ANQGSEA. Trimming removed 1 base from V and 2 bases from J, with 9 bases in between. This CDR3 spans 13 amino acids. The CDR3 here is CSVEAAGTYEQYF. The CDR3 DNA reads TGCAGCGTTGAAGCGGCGGGAACCTACGAGCAGTACTTC.

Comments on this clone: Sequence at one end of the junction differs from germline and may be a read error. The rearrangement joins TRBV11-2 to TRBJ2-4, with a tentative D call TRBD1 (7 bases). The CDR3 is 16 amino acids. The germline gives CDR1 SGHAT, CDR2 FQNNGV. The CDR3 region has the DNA TGTGCCAGCGGCTTAGCCCAGGGGGGAGCCAAAAACATTCAGTACTTC. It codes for CASGLAQGGAKNIQYF.

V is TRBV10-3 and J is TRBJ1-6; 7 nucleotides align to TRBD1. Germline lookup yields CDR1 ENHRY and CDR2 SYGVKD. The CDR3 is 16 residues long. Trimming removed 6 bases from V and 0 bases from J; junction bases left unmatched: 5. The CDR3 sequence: CAIRGTESSYNSPLHF. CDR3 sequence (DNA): TGTGCCATCAGGGGGACAGAGAGCTCCTATAATTCACCCCTCCACTTT.

Here the CDR3 reads CASRGGGRNYEQYF. DNA of the CDR3: TGTGCCAGCAGAGGGGGGGGGCGAAACTACGAGCAGTACTTC. V is TRBV27 and J is TRBJ2-7, with a possible D match to TRBD2 (7 bases). V lost 6 bases to trimming and J lost 3 bases, with 15 bases between them. The CDR3 extends over 14 amino acids. Germline CDR1 and CDR2: MNHEY and SMNVEV (reference sequence).

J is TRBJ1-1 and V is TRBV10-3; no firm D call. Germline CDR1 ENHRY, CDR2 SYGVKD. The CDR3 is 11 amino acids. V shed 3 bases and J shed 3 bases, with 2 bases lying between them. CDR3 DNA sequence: TGTGCCATCAGTGACGACACTGAAGCTTTCTTT. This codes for CAISDDTEAFF.

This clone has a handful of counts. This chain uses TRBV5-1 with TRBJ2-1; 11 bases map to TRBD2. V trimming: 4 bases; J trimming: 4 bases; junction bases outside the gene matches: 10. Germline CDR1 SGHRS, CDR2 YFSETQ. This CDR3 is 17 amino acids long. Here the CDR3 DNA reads TGCGCCAGCAGCATGGTTCAGACTAGCGGGACTTACAATGAGCAGTTCTTC. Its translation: CASSMVQTSGTYNEQFF.

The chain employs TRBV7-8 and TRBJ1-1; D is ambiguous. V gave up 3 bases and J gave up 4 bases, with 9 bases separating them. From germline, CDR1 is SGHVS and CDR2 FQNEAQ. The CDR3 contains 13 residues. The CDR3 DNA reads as TGTGCCAGCAGCTTGAGGGTGGGCACTGAAGCTTTCTTT. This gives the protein CASSLRVGTEAFF.

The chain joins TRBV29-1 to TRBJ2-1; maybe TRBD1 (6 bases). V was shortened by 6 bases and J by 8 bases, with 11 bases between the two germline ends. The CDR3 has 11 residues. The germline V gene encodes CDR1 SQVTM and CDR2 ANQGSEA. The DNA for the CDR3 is TGCAGCGTACGAGGGGGTCATGAGCAGTTCTTC. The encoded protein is CSVRGGHEQFF.

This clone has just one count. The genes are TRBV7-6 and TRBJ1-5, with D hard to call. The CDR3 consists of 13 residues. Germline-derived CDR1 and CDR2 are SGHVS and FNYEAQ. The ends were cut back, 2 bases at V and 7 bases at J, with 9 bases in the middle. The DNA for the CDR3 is TGTGCCAGCAGCTTAAAGGAGGAACAGCCCCAGCATTTT. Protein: CASSLKEEQPQHF.

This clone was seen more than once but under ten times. DNA for the CDR3: TGTGCCAGCAGTCGACGGGGGGTAACCTACAATGAGCAGTTCTTC. Protein product: CASSRRGVTYNEQFF. The chain employs TRBV27 and TRBJ2-1; 7 positions agree with TRBD2. The V gene's germline CDR1 is MNHEY and CDR2 SMNVEV (reference sequence). This CDR3 is 15 amino acids long. J was trimmed by 2 bases and V by 5 bases; bases with no gene match: 6.